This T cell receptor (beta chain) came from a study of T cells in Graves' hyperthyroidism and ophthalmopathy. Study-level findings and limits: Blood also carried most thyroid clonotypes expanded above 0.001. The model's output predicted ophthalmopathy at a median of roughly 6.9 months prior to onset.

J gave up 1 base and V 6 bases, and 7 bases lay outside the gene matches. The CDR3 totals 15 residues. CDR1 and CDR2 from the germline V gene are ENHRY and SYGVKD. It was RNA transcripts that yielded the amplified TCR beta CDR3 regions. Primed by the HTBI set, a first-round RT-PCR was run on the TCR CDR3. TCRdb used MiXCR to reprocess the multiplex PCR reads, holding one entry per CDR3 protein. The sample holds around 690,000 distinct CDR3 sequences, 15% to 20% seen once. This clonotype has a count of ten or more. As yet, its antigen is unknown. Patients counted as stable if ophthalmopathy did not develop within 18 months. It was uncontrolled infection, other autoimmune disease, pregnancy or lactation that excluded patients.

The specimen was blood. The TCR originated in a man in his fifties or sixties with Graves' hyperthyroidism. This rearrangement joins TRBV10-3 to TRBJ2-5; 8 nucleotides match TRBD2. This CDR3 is CAIRSHTSGQETQYF. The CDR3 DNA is TGTGCCATCAGAAGCCATACTAGCGGCCAAGAGACCCAGTACTTC.